This T cell receptor (beta chain) originates from a study of cytomegalovirus exposure and HLA in healthy donors. The CDR3 length is 19 residues. The germline V gene has CDR1 LNHDA and CDR2 SQIVND (reference sequence). V lost 5 bases and J lost 2; bases outside the gene matches: 15. Primers included in the PCR were 60 Vbeta and 13 Jbeta primers. This table comes from immunoSEQ multiplex PCR, and its TCRdb copy is limited to in-frame clones, with some not included. The sample carries about 96,000 clones, more than 65% recorded once. The sequenced material came from PBMCs. The chain carries TRBV19 and TRBJ1-4; TRBD1 aligns across 9 bases. The TCR was taken from a man aged 25 to 45 in good health and CMV-seronegative. CDR3: CASSWGGTGRPATNEKLFF. The CDR3 nucleotides read TGTGCCAGTAGTTGGGGCGGGACAGGGAGGCCTGCGACTAATGAAAAACTGTTTTTT.